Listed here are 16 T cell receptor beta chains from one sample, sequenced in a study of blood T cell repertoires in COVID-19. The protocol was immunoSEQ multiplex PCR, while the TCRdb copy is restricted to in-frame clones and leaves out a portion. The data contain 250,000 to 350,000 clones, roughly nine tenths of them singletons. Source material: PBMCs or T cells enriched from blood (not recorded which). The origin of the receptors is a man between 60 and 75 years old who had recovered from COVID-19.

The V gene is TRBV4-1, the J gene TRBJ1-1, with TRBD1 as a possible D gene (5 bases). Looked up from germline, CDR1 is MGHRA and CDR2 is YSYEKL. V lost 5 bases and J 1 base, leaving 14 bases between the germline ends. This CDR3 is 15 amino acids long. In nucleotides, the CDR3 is TGCGCCAGCAGCGATACGATCAGGGCGAACACTGAAGCTTTCTTT. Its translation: CASSDTIRANTEAFF.

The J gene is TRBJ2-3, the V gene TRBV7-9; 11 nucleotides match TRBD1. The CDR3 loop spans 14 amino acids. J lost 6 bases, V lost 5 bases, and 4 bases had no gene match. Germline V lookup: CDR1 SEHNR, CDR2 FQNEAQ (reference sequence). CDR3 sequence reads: CASSGQGAGDTQYF. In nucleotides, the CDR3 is TGTGCCAGCAGCGGACAGGGGGCCGGGGATACGCAGTATTTT.

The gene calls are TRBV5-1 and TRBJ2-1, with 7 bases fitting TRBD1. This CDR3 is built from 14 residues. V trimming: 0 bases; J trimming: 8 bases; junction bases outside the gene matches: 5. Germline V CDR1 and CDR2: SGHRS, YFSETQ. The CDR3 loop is CASSLGQGFDEQFF. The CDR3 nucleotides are TGCGCCAGCAGCTTGGGACAGGGATTCGATGAGCAGTTCTTC.

CDR3 nucleotides: TGTGCCACCAGTGCTGGGGACAGTGCCTACAATGAGCAGTTCTTC. This translates into CATSAGDSAYNEQFF. V usage is TRBV24-1 and J usage is TRBJ2-1; 7 bases align to TRBD1. The CDR3 runs to 15 residues. V trimming: 5 bases; J trimming: 2 bases; junction bases outside the gene matches: 5. Germline V CDR1 and CDR2: KGHDR, SFDVKD.

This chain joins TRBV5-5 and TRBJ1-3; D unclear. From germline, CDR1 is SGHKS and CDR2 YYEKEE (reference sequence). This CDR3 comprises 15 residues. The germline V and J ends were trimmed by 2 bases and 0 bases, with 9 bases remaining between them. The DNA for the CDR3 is TGTGCCAGCAGCTTAGTGGGCCGCTCTGGAAACACCATATATTTT. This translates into CASSLVGRSGNTIYF. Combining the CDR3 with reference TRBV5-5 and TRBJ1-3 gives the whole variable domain DAGVTQSPTHLIKTRGQQVTLRCSPISGHKSVSWYQQVLGQGPQFIFQYYEKEERGRGNFPDRFSARQFPNYSSELNVNALLLGDSALYLCASSLVGRSGNTIYFGEGSWLTVV.

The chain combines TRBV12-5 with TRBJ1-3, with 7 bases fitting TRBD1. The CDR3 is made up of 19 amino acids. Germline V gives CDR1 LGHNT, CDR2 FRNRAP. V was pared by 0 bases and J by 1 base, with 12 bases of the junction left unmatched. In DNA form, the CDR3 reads TGTGCTAGTGGTTTGGTACGTCTGGCAGGGGGAGTTTCTGGAAACACCATATATTTT. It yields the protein CASGLVRLAGGVSGNTIYF.

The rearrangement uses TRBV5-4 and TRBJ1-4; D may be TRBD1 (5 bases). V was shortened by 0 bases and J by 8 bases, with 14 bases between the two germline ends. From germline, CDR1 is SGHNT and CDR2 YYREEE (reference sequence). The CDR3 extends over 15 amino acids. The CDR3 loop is CASSLVTEGEEKLFF. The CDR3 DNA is TGTGCCAGCAGCTTGGTGACAGAAGGCGAGGAAAAACTGTTTTTT. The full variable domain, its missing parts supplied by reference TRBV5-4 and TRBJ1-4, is ETGVTQSPTHLIKTRGQQVTLRCSSQSGHNTVSWYQQALGQGPQFIFQYYREEENGRGNFPPRFSGLQFPNYSSELNVNALELDDSALYLCASSLVTEGEEKLFFGSGTQLSVL.

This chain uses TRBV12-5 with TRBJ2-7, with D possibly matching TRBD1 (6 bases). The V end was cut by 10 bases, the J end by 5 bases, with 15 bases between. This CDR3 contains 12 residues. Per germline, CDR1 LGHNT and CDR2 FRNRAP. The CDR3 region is CATTDSINEQYF. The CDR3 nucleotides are TGTGCTACCACGGACAGTATCAACGAGCAGTACTTC. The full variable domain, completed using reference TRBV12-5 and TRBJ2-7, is DARVTQTPRHKVTEMGQEVTMRCQPILGHNTVFWYRQTMMQGLELLAYFRNRAPLDDSGMPKDRFSAEMPDATLATLKIQPSEPRDSAVYFCATTDSINEQYFGPGTRLTVT.

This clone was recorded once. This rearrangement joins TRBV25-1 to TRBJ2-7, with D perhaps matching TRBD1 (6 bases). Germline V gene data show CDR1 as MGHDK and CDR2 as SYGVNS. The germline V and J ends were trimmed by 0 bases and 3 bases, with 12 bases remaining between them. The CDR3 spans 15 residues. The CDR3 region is CASSEYSQGYYEQYF. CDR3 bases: TGTGCCAGCAGTGAATATTCACAGGGCTACTACGAGCAGTACTTC.

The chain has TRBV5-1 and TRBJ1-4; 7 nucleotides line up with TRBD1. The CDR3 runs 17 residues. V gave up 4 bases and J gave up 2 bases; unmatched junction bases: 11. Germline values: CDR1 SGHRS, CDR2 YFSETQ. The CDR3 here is CASSTRTGKGTNEKLFF. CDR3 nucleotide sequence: TGCGCCAGCAGCACCCGGACAGGAAAAGGGACTAATGAAAAACTGTTTTTT. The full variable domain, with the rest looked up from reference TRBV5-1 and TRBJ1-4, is KAGVTQTPRYLIKTRGQQVTLSCSPISGHRSVSWYQQTPGQGLQFLFEYFSETQRNKGNFPGRFSGRQFSNSRSEMNVSTLELGDSALYLCASSTRTGKGTNEKLFFGSGTQLSVL.

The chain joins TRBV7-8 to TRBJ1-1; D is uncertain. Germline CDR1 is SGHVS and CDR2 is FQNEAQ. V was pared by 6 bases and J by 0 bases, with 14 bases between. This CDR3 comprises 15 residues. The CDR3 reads CASRPQTAMNTEAFF. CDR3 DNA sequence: TGTGCCAGCAGACCACAGACGGCCATGAACACTGAAGCTTTCTTT.

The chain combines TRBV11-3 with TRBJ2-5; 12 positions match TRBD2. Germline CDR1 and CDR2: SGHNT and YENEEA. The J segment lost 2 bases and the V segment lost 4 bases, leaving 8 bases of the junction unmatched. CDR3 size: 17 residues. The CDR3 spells CASSSLRTSGTQETQYF. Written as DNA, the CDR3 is TGTGCCAGCAGCTCCTTAAGGACTAGCGGGACACAAGAGACCCAGTACTTC.

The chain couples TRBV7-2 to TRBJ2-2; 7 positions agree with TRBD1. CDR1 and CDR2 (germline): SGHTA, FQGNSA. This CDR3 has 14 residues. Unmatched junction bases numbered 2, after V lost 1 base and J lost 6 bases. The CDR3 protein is CASSLGQGSGELFF. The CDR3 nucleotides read TGTGCCAGCAGCTTAGGACAGGGCTCCGGGGAGCTGTTTTTT.

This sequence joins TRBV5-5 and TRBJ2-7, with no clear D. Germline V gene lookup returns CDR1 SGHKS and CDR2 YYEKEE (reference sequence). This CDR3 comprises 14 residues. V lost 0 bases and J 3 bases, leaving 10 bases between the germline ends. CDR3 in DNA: TGTGCCAGCAGCTTGGTTGGCACCTTCTACGAGCAGTACTTC. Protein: CASSLVGTFYEQYF.

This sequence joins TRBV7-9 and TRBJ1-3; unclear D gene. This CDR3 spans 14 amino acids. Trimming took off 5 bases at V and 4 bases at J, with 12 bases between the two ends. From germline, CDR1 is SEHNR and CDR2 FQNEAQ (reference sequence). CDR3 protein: CASSEVLYGNTIYF. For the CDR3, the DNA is TGTGCCAGCAGCGAGGTTCTTTACGGAAACACCATATATTTT.

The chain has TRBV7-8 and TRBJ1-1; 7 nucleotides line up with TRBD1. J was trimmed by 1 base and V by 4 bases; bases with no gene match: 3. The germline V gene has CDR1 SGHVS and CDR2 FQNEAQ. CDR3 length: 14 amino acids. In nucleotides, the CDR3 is TGTGCCAGCAGCTGGAGACAGGGGAACACTGAAGCTTTCTTT. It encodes CASSWRQGNTEAFF.